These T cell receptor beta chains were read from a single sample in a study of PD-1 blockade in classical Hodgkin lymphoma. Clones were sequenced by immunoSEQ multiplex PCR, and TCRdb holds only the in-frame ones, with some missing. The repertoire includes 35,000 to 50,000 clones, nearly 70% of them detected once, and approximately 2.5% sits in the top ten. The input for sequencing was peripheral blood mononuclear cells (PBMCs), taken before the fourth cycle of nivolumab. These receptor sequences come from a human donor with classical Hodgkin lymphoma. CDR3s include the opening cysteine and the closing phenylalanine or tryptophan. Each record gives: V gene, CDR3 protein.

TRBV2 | CASPYRGPNTEAFF
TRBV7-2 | CASNLPLETQYF
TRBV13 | CASSLGRSYEQYF
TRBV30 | CAWNPAWGLAGTTNTGELFF
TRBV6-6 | CASSPGAITTEAFF
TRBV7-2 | CASSLVAGVSHYEQFF
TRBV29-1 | CSVDDRARNYGYTF
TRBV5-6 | CASSLWAPGSNEQFF
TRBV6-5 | CASSYFRDNEQFF
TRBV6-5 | CASSRAGVDDTQYF
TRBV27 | CASSFNSELGVKQFF
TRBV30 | CAWTPSGAYEQYF
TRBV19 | CASSPGQYSNQPQHF
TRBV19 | CASSFRDRVHEQFF
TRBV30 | CAWSVPPNEKLFF
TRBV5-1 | CASSSDGYTEAFF
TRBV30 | CAWSEDITGMGDTEAFF
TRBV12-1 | CASSPGQGNTEAFF
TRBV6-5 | CATLGQGSGYTF
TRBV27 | CASGYSPYEQYF
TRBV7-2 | CASSLSTGGEKLFF
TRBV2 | CASSGDPELAKNIQYF
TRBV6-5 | CASRDSEVSYNEQFF
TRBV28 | CASSLSLTGKETQYF